The 32 T cell receptor beta chains listed next were all sequenced from one sample in a study of blood T cell repertoires in COVID-19. The data were produced by immunoSEQ multiplex PCR, yet TCRdb's version contains in-frame clones alone and is incomplete. The table shows around 300,000 clones, with 90% occurring only once. What was sequenced was peripheral blood. The receptors were sampled from a woman in her forties or fifties with COVID-19, enrolled during active disease.

The chain employs TRBV20-1 and TRBJ1-2, with TRBD1 matching 10 bases. The CDR3 sequence is 11 residues long. CDR1 and CDR2 from the germline V gene are DFQATT and SNEGSKA (reference sequence). V gave up 6 bases and J gave up 10 bases; unmatched junction bases: 5. The CDR3, as DNA: TGCAGTGCGCGGGACAGGGGCGTCTACACCTTC. Translation gives CSARDRGVYTF.

The V and J genes are TRBV6-5 and TRBJ2-7; 10 bases agree with TRBD1. The CDR3 contains 15 residues. Per germline, CDR1 MNHEY and CDR2 SVGAGI. V shed 3 bases and J 2 bases; nucleotides not matched to a gene: 4. CDR3 in DNA: TGTGCCAGCAGTTATCTTGGACAGGGGGCCTACGAGCAGTACTTC. Encoded protein: CASSYLGQGAYEQYF.

This chain connects TRBV5-8 to TRBJ2-1; D might be TRBD2 (7 bases). CDR3 length: 14 amino acids. V lost 5 bases to trimming and J lost 4 bases, with 13 bases between them. Germline V gives CDR1 SGHTS, CDR2 YDEGEE. CDR3 bases: TGTGCCAGCAGGGGGGAGGGACATTACAATGAGCAGTTCTTC. It is translated as CASRGEGHYNEQFF.

The chain joins TRBV10-3 to TRBJ2-7; possibly TRBD1 for D (6 bases). V dropped 9 bases and J dropped 3 bases, with 12 bases sitting between them. CDR3 size: 12 residues. CDR1 is ENHRY and CDR2 is SYGVKD in the germline V gene. CDR3 bases: TGTGCCATTGGACAGCCAAGCTACGAGCAGTACTTC. Its translation: CAIGQPSYEQYF.

V usage is TRBV2 and J usage is TRBJ1-2; TRBD1 might be the D (6 bases). The CDR3 has 13 residues. V was shortened by 7 bases and J by 7 bases, with 16 bases between the two germline ends. Germline-derived CDR1 and CDR2 are SNHLY and FYNNEI. CDR3 in DNA: TGTGCCAGCACCCTACAGGGTGGTTCTGGCTACACCTTC. Its translation is CASTLQGGSGYTF.

The gene calls are TRBV7-3 and TRBJ2-7, with D perhaps TRBD2 (5 bases). The CDR3 runs 15 residues. The V and J ends lost 5 bases and 2 bases respectively, with 16 bases between them. Germline values: CDR1 SGHTA, CDR2 FQGTGA. Written as DNA, the CDR3 is TGTGCCAGCAGCGACGGTCCGGGGAGCCCCTACGAGCAGTACTTC. Encoded protein: CASSDGPGSPYEQYF.

As regards this clone: Other DNA sequences within the sample encode an identical CDR3. The rearrangement uses TRBV27 and TRBJ2-7; D may be TRBD2 (6 bases). V shed 5 bases and J shed 4 bases, with 6 bases lying between them. This CDR3 spans 11 amino acids. Germline V CDR1 and CDR2: MNHEY, SMNVEV (reference sequence). CDR3 residues: CASSRGYEQYF. The CDR3 nucleotides read TGTGCCAGCAGTCGGGGGTACGAGCAGTACTTC.

The V gene is TRBV20-1, the J gene TRBJ2-7; the D gene is possibly TRBD2 (6 bases). Germline assignment: CDR1 DFQATT and CDR2 SNEGSKA (reference sequence). V lost 7 bases and J lost 0, with 7 bases in between. The CDR3 is 11 amino acids. CDR3 protein: CSVGSSYEQYF. The CDR3 DNA reads as TGCAGTGTCGGGAGCTCCTACGAGCAGTACTTC.

The chain carries TRBV3-1 (or the pseudogene TRBV3-2) and TRBJ1-1; D not certain. CDR3 length equals 15 residues. Germline V gene data show CDR1 as LGHDT and CDR2 as YNNKEL (reference sequence). V gave up 0 bases and J gave up 4 bases, with 12 bases separating them. Here the CDR3 DNA reads TGTGCCAGCAGCCAAGATCGTTTGGTCGGCACTGAAGCTTTCTTT. Amino acids: CASSQDRLVGTEAFF.

The chain has TRBV28 and TRBJ2-5; D might be TRBD1 (6 bases). From germline, CDR1 is MDHEN and CDR2 SYDVKM. V was trimmed by 7 bases and J by 5 bases, leaving 20 bases between them. The CDR3 covers 15 residues. In DNA, the CDR3 is TGTGCCAGCAAACTGGACGTTAACAGGGCTGAGACCCAGTACTTC. The encoded protein is CASKLDVNRAETQYF.

As regards this clone: The germline gene is not matched at one end of the junction; a read error may be the cause. V usage is TRBV27 and J usage is TRBJ1-2; TRBD1 matches at 9 bases. This CDR3 is built from 14 residues. Germline V gives CDR1 MNHEY, CDR2 SMNVEV (reference sequence). As DNA, the CDR3 is TGTGCCGGCAGTCCGGGGGACAGGGCTATCGGCTACACCTTC. The encoded protein is CAGSPGDRAIGYTF.

This clone came up once. The chain joins TRBV30 to TRBJ2-5; D is possibly TRBD2 (5 bases). Trimming removed 8 bases at V and 4 bases at J, with 17 bases between. This CDR3 region has 13 residues. The germline CDR1 and CDR2 sequences are GTSNPN and SVGIG (reference sequence). The CDR3 loop reads CAGWTLPGETQYF. In nucleotides, the CDR3 is TGTGCCGGCTGGACTTTACCTGGAGAGACCCAGTACTTC.

The chain recombines TRBV7-9 with TRBJ2-6; unclear D gene. Trimming took off 8 bases at V and 0 bases at J, with 11 bases between the two ends. Germline CDR1 SEHNR, CDR2 FQNEAQ (reference sequence). CDR3 length: 15 residues. Written as DNA, the CDR3 is TGTGCCAGCGCTGGGCAGAACTCTGGGGCCAACGTCCTGACTTTC. Translating gives CASAGQNSGANVLTF.

This sequence joins TRBV6-6 and TRBJ2-1; no definite D call. Germline V gives CDR1 MNHNY, CDR2 SVGAGI (reference sequence). CDR3 length: 16 amino acids. Trimming stripped 0 bases from V and 6 bases from J, with 15 bases between. The CDR3 DNA reads as TGTGCCAGCAGTTACTCGAGGCCTGTCGTAGGCAATGAGCAGTTCTTC. It is translated as CASSYSRPVVGNEQFF.

This clone is a singleton in its sample. V usage is TRBV12-5 and J usage is TRBJ2-7; 9 bases match TRBD2. Germline V gives CDR1 LGHNT, CDR2 FRNRAP. This CDR3 has 16 amino acids. Trimming took 4 bases from V and 7 from J; bases not matched to a gene: 14. The CDR3: CASGSPGVAGVAEQYF. DNA for the CDR3: TGTGCTAGTGGTTCACCCGGGGTAGCGGGAGTGGCGGAGCAGTACTTC.

The chain has TRBV5-4 and TRBJ1-1; 7 bases are a match to TRBD1. CDR1 and CDR2 from the germline V gene are SGHNT and YYREEE (reference sequence). V lost 3 bases to trimming and J lost 10 bases; unmatched junction nucleotides: 15. The CDR3 sequence is 15 residues long. Here the CDR3 DNA reads TGTGCCAGCAGCTACCTACCGAAGGCAGGGGGAGTAGCTTTCTTT. Its translation is CASSYLPKAGGVAFF.

The CDR3 protein is CASSLAGNTGELFF. CDR3 sequence (DNA): TGTGCCAGCAGCTTAGCAGGGAACACCGGGGAGCTGTTTTTT. The chain joins TRBV5-4 to TRBJ2-2; D not resolved. Germline loops: CDR1 SGHNT, CDR2 YYREEE (reference sequence). This CDR3 spans 14 amino acids. V was clipped by 2 bases and J by 1 base, with 6 bases between them.

This clone came up a few times. This rearrangement joins TRBV7-6 to TRBJ1-4, with TRBD1 as a possible D gene (6 bases). V lost 4 bases and J 7 bases, leaving 16 bases between the germline ends. This CDR3 has 15 residues. Germline V gene sequence: CDR1 SGHVS, CDR2 FNYEAQ. The CDR3 reads CASSSAWGLGEKLFF. CDR3 coding DNA: TGTGCCAGCAGCTCTGCCTGGGGGCTTGGTGAAAAACTGTTTTTT.

V is TRBV30 and J is TRBJ2-2; a weak D match, TRBD1 (6 bases). Per germline, CDR1 GTSNPN and CDR2 SVGIG (reference sequence). The CDR3 has 13 amino acids. V was shortened by 3 bases and J by 6 bases, with 11 bases between the two germline ends. The CDR3 DNA reads as TGTGCCTGGAGCAGGGGCCCAGCCGGGGAGCTGTTTTTT. Its protein product is CAWSRGPAGELFF.

The chain joins TRBV27 to TRBJ1-1; D ambiguous. Germline V gene sequence: CDR1 MNHEY, CDR2 SMNVEV (reference sequence). The CDR3 is made up of 13 amino acids. V lost 5 bases, J lost 5 bases, and 12 bases lay in between. The DNA of the CDR3 is TGTGCCAGCAGTCCCGCATATCTAACTGAAGCTTTCTTT. This encodes CASSPAYLTEAFF.

The chain has TRBV27 and TRBJ2-7, with D uncertain. The CDR3 length is 14 residues. The germline V gene has CDR1 MNHEY and CDR2 SMNVEV (reference sequence). V shed 5 bases and J shed 4 bases, with 15 bases lying between them. Written as DNA, the CDR3 is TGTGCCAGCAGTCCTCTTAGTGGCGGATACGAGCAGTACTTC. Amino acids: CASSPLSGGYEQYF.

This chain joins TRBV7-8 and TRBJ2-1; 9 nucleotides line up with TRBD1. This CDR3 contains 15 residues. With 4 bases clipped from V and 4 bases from J, the junction kept 5 bases outside the gene matches. Germline V gene lookup returns CDR1 SGHVS and CDR2 FQNEAQ. The CDR3 bases are TGTGCCAGCAGCTACCGGGACAGGGAATACAATGAGCAGTTCTTC. This encodes CASSYRDREYNEQFF.

The chain combines TRBV5-1 with TRBJ2-5, with D possibly being TRBD2 (6 bases). Germline V gene data show CDR1 as SGHRS and CDR2 as YFSETQ. Trimming removed 0 bases from V and 2 bases from J, with 11 bases in between. The CDR3 contains 15 residues. CDR3 sequence reads: CASSLDPGGQETQYF. The CDR3 DNA sequence: TGCGCCAGCAGCTTGGATCCTGGGGGGCAAGAGACCCAGTACTTC.

This rearrangement joins TRBV20-1 to TRBJ2-7; D is perhaps TRBD2 (5 bases). Per the germline V gene, CDR1 is DFQATT and CDR2 is SNEGSKA (reference sequence). Trimming took off 3 bases at V and 4 bases at J, with 10 bases between the two ends. This CDR3 has 12 residues. This chain's CDR3 is CSASFKRYEQYF. The DNA for the CDR3 is TGCAGTGCTAGTTTTAAGCGGTACGAGCAGTACTTC.

The chain has TRBV19 and TRBJ2-1; 9 nucleotides match TRBD1. J was trimmed by 6 bases and V by 5 bases; bases with no gene match: 11. CDR3 size: 16 residues. Per the germline V gene, CDR1 is LNHDA and CDR2 is SQIVND (reference sequence). The CDR3, as DNA: TGTGCCAGTAGTGAAGACAGGGGGGCCTCCCCCAATGAGCAGTTCTTC. Translated, it gives CASSEDRGASPNEQFF.

The chain employs TRBV20-1 and TRBJ2-7, with 11 bases fitting TRBD1. CDR3 size: 15 residues. The germline V gene has CDR1 DFQATT and CDR2 SNEGSKA (reference sequence). Germline trimming cut 3 bases from V and 2 bases from J; bases unmatched to any gene: 6. CDR3 amino acids: CSASSAGQGAYEQYF. CDR3 bases: TGCAGTGCTAGTTCGGCGGGACAGGGGGCCTACGAGCAGTACTTC.

V gene TRBV6-1 combines with J gene TRBJ1-5, with TRBD1 matching over 8 bases. Germline V lookup: CDR1 MNHNS, CDR2 SASEGT. This CDR3 contains 15 residues. V lost 3 bases and J lost 6; bases outside the gene matches: 7. In DNA form, the CDR3 reads TGTGCCAGCAGTGATCACCCAGGGGGCGGTCAGCCCCAGCATTTT. Translating gives CASSDHPGGGQPQHF.

V is TRBV9 and J is TRBJ2-5; TRBD2 matches at 8 bases. Per germline, CDR1 SGDLS and CDR2 YYNGEE. There are 16 residues in the CDR3. V lost 5 bases and J lost 2; bases outside the gene matches: 11. CDR3 coding DNA: TGTGCCAGCAGTGCTTACCTGACTAGCGCACAAGAGACCCAGTACTTC. This encodes CASSAYLTSAQETQYF. The variable domain in full, completed from reference TRBV9 and TRBJ2-5, reads DSGVTQTPKHLITATGQRVTLRCSPRSGDLSVYWYQQSLDQGLQFLIQYYNGEERAKGNILERFSAQQFPDLHSELNLSSLELGDSALYFCASSAYLTSAQETQYFGPGTRLLVL.

The chain joins TRBV5-1 to TRBJ2-3; 8 bases match TRBD2. Germline lookup yields CDR1 SGHRS and CDR2 YFSETQ. Trimming removed 3 bases from V and 4 bases from J; junction bases left unmatched: 25. The CDR3 is 21 amino acids. CDR3 DNA: TGCGCCAGCAGCTCCCGCCCGACTAGCGTTAACCCCCGACAGGATGCAGATACGCAGTATTTT. The encoded protein is CASSSRPTSVNPRQDADTQYF.

The chain employs TRBV2 and TRBJ1-2; D not resolved. The CDR3 sequence is 15 residues long. The germline gives CDR1 SNHLY, CDR2 FYNNEI. V lost 3 bases, J lost 5 bases, and 16 bases lay in between. The CDR3 here is CASSDEAPRGYGYTF. CDR3 coding DNA: TGTGCCAGCAGTGATGAGGCTCCCCGAGGGTATGGCTACACCTTC.

V usage is TRBV18 and J usage is TRBJ2-5; 8 bases line up with TRBD2. This CDR3 contains 15 residues. V shed 2 bases, J shed 0 bases, and the junction held 2 bases outside the gene matches. Looked up from germline, CDR1 is KGHSH and CDR2 is LQKENI. DNA for the CDR3: TGTGCCAGCTCACCATTACTAGCGGACCAAGAGACCCAGTACTTC. It specifies CASSPLLADQETQYF.

This sequence joins TRBV7-9 and TRBJ1-2, with TRBD1 as a possible D gene (5 bases). Trimming took 1 base from V and 4 from J, leaving 10 bases between them. CDR1 and CDR2 (germline): SEHNR, FQNEAQ (reference sequence). CDR3 length equals 14 residues. The CDR3 region is CASSLVQGFYGYTF. The CDR3 DNA is TGTGCCAGCAGCTTAGTGCAGGGATTCTATGGCTACACCTTC.